This T cell receptor beta chain is drawn from a study of blood T cell repertoires in COVID-19. This clone was seen a handful of times. As originally analysed: Researchers report that nucleated cell counts were estimated from reference gene primer amplification. Some clones are missing from TCRdb's copy, which holds only in-frame ones; the method was immunoSEQ multiplex PCR. The V and J calls and clone size are taken from that table; D and trimming were inferred from the DNA. The sample has around 150,000 clones, 65% to 85% seen once. V shed 4 bases, J shed 4 bases, and the junction held 2 bases outside the gene matches. The CDR3 consists of 12 residues. Germline loops: CDR1 SGHRS, CDR2 YFSETQ.

Sequences were obtained from peripheral blood. The rearrangement uses TRBV5-1 and TRBJ2-7; 7 nucleotides agree with TRBD1. The TCR sequence derives from a woman at least 80 years old with acute or convalescent COVID-19. CDR3: CASSGTEYEQYF. DNA for the CDR3: TGCGCCAGCAGCGGGACAGAATACGAGCAGTACTTC. The full variable domain, in which reference TRBV5-1 and TRBJ2-7 provide the parts outside the CDR3, is KAGVTQTPRYLIKTRGQQVTLSCSPISGHRSVSWYQQTPGQGLQFLFEYFSETQRNKGNFPGRFSGRQFSNSRSEMNVSTLELGDSALYLCASSGTEYEQYFGPGTRLTVT.